This T cell receptor beta chain was recovered during a study of blood T cell repertoires in COVID-19. Germline loops: CDR1 LGHDT, CDR2 YNNKEL (reference sequence). The germline V and J ends were trimmed by 0 bases and 6 bases, with 8 bases remaining between them. CDR3 length: 13 residues. TCRdb keeps only in-frame clones here, not all; method: immunoSEQ multiplex PCR. In the table there are around 80,000 clones, approximately 83% of which are singletons. The sequencing sample was made of peripheral blood. The gene calls are TRBV3-1 (or the pseudogene TRBV3-2) and TRBJ2-5, with a tentative D call TRBD1 (5 bases). The TCR originated in a human donor in a cohort sampled during active COVID-19. The CDR3 region has the DNA TGTGCCAGCAGCCAAGACTTGGGGCAGACCCAGTACTTC. Protein: CASSQDLGQTQYF.